This T cell receptor (beta chain) came from a study of cytomegalovirus exposure and HLA in healthy donors. In germline, CDR1 is SQVTM, CDR2 ANQGSEA. The V and J ends lost 6 bases and 5 bases, in that order; junction bases with no gene match: 8. The CDR3 covers 15 residues. The study ran its PCR with 60 Vbeta and 13 Jbeta primers. Repertoires were generated with immunoSEQ multiplex PCR, while TCRdb's copy carries only in-frame clones and drops some. Here the sample spans under 35,000 clones, about 65% being singletons. The sequenced sample was PBMCs. The V call is TRBV29-1, the J call TRBJ2-1; 12 positions agree with TRBD1. This TCR was recovered from a man in his forties or fifties in good health and CMV-seropositive. The CDR3 region has the DNA TGCAGCGTCGACCGGGACAGGGGGCTAAACAATGAGCAGTTCTTC. Translating gives CSVDRDRGLNNEQFF.